This T cell receptor (beta chain) is from a study of T cell responses to AZD1222 COVID-19 vaccine. Study observations and caveats: Close to half of spike-specific TCRs reportedly recognize unmutated variant regions. Mostly white British, mostly female donors; authors suggested clonal diversity may be underestimated.

The germline CDR1 and CDR2 sequences are MGHDK and SYGVNS. Trimming took off 4 bases at V and 3 bases at J, with 9 bases between the two ends. The CDR3 length is 14 residues. For this clone: Its target is not known.

TCRdb's copy holds only in-frame clones and misses some; the assay was immunoSEQ multiplex PCR. The table lists about 140,000 clones, about 91% of them singletons. Sequenced material: peripheral blood, taken on day 0 of AZD1222 vaccination. This sequence joins TRBV25-1 and TRBJ2-2; possibly TRBD1 for D (5 bases). The sequence was obtained from an adult in good health. The CDR3 region is CASSGGRDTGELFF. In DNA, the CDR3 is TGTGCCAGCAGTGGAGGCAGGGACACCGGGGAGCTGTTTTTT.